The 18 T cell receptor beta chains below come from one sample, sequenced in a study of cytomegalovirus exposure and HLA in healthy donors. PCR amplification relied on 60 Vbeta primers (plus 13 Jbeta primers). Produced via immunoSEQ multiplex PCR; TCRdb's table is partial and in-frame only. The data show approximately 110,000 clones, roughly three quarters seen once. Material for sequencing was PBMCs. The receptor set was obtained from a man aged 25 to 40 in good health and CMV-seronegative.

This clone was seen more than once but under ten times. V and J are TRBV5-1 and TRBJ2-7, with TRBD1 identical over 7 bases. Trimming took 4 bases from V and 0 from J; bases not matched to a gene: 4. CDR3 size: 14 residues. Germline CDR1 reads SGHRS; CDR2 reads YFSETQ. The CDR3: CASSPTGTSYEQYF. The CDR3 nucleotides are TGCGCCAGCAGCCCGACAGGGACCTCCTACGAGCAGTACTTC.

This chain's CDR3 is CASSVDDSVSYEQYF. The DNA for the CDR3 is TGTGCCAGCAGCGTAGATGATAGCGTCTCCTACGAGCAGTACTTC. V is TRBV9 and J is TRBJ2-7; weak D call: TRBD2 (5 bases). CDR3 length: 15 residues. V lost 0 bases and J 0 bases, leaving 10 bases between the germline ends. Germline assignment: CDR1 SGDLS and CDR2 YYNGEE. The whole variable domain, remainder taken from reference TRBV9 and TRBJ2-7, is DSGVTQTPKHLITATGQRVTLRCSPRSGDLSVYWYQQSLDQGLQFLIQYYNGEERAKGNILERFSAQQFPDLHSELNLSSLELGDSALYFCASSVDDSVSYEQYFGPGTRLTVT.

The chain uses TRBV7-6 and TRBJ2-3, with 7 positions matching TRBD2. V was pared by 4 bases and J by 2 bases, with 12 bases of the junction left unmatched. From germline, CDR1 is SGHVS and CDR2 FNYEAQ. This CDR3 comprises 17 residues. The CDR3 protein is CASSSGDTSDNTDTQYF. CDR3 in DNA: TGTGCCAGCAGCTCTGGTGACACTAGCGATAACACAGATACGCAGTATTTT.

The count of this clone is one. The chain recombines TRBV5-1 with TRBJ2-5, with TRBD2 as a possible D gene (6 bases). Trimming shortened V by 3 bases and J by 2 bases, and 17 bases separated the two germline ends. The length of the CDR3 is 16 residues. CDR1 and CDR2 from the germline V gene are SGHRS and YFSETQ. CDR3 in amino acids: CASSSAIGTLQETQYF. The CDR3 DNA follows: TGCGCCAGCAGCTCCGCCATCGGGACTCTTCAAGAGACCCAGTACTTC. The full variable domain, with the rest looked up from reference TRBV5-1 and TRBJ2-5, is KAGVTQTPRYLIKTRGQQVTLSCSPISGHRSVSWYQQTPGQGLQFLFEYFSETQRNKGNFPGRFSGRQFSNSRSEMNVSTLELGDSALYLCASSSAIGTLQETQYFGPGTRLLVL.

This clone occurred a few times. V usage is TRBV9 and J usage is TRBJ2-3; D gene ambiguous. Germline V gene sequence: CDR1 SGDLS, CDR2 YYNGEE. The CDR3 is 15 amino acids. Trimming shortened V by 0 bases and J by 6 bases, and 14 bases separated the two germline ends. The CDR3 reads CASSVEGSKRDTQYF. The DNA for the CDR3 is TGTGCCAGCAGCGTAGAAGGCAGCAAGAGGGATACGCAGTATTTT.

The rearrangement uses TRBV4-2 and TRBJ1-4, with 10 bases fitting TRBD1. Germline V gene sequence: CDR1 LGHNA, CDR2 YNFKEQ. After removal of 3 bases from V and 5 bases from J, the junction contained 21 bases not matched to a gene. This CDR3 spans 21 amino acids. The CDR3 region is CASSHQPFKPGQGRENEKLFF. For the CDR3, the DNA is TGTGCCAGCAGCCATCAGCCTTTTAAGCCGGGACAGGGGAGGGAGAATGAAAAACTGTTTTTT.

This sequence joins TRBV5-6 and TRBJ2-1, with TRBD2 identical over 12 bases. Germline V gene sequence: CDR1 SGHDT, CDR2 YYEEEE. Trimming took 3 bases from V and 0 from J; bases not matched to a gene: 1. CDR3 size: 16 residues. The CDR3 spells CASSWGLAGSYNEQFF. CDR3 nucleotides: TGTGCCAGCAGCTGGGGACTAGCGGGCTCCTACAATGAGCAGTTCTTC.

This chain joins TRBV4-1 and TRBJ2-1; TRBD2 matches 8 bases. CDR3 length: 16 residues. The germline gives CDR1 MGHRA, CDR2 YSYEKL. The V gene end was trimmed by 2 bases and the J gene end by 0 bases; junction bases not matched to a gene: 3. CDR3 sequence (DNA): TGCGCCAGCAGCCAATTAGCGGGAAGCTCCTACAATGAGCAGTTCTTC. As protein: CASSQLAGSSYNEQFF.

This rearrangement joins TRBV11-3 to TRBJ2-5; tentative D call: TRBD2 (6 bases). This CDR3 is built from 13 residues. V lost 3 bases, J lost 6 bases, and 11 bases lay in between. Per the germline V gene, CDR1 is SGHNT and CDR2 is YENEEA. This CDR3 is CASSLSGGKTQYF. DNA of the CDR3: TGTGCCAGCAGCTTGTCCGGGGGAAAGACCCAGTACTTC.

The rearrangement uses TRBV27 and TRBJ2-2, with TRBD2 matching 8 bases. Germline lookup yields CDR1 MNHEY and CDR2 SMNVEV (reference sequence). The CDR3 covers 17 residues. With V trimmed by 4 bases and J by 6 bases, 13 bases remained unmatched. The CDR3 sequence: CASSSTFGTSSPGELFF. The CDR3 DNA reads as TGTGCCAGCAGTTCCACATTCGGGACTAGTAGCCCCGGGGAGCTGTTTTTT.

This chain links TRBV7-2 with TRBJ1-5; 9 nucleotides line up with TRBD1. CDR1 SGHTA and CDR2 FQGNSA come from the germline V gene. The V segment lost 3 bases and the J segment 3 bases; nucleotides outside the gene matches: 6. The CDR3 runs to 16 residues. CDR3 sequence (DNA): TGTGCCAGCAGCTTTACAGGGGGCGAAAACAATCAGCCCCAGCATTTT. Protein sequence: CASSFTGGENNQPQHF.

CDR3 residues: CASSSLAGTYNEQFF. CDR3 coding DNA: TGTGCCAGCAGTTCTTTAGCGGGAACCTACAATGAGCAGTTCTTC. The chain couples TRBV6-6 to TRBJ2-1; 8 nucleotides match TRBD2. Germline V gives CDR1 MNHNY, CDR2 SVGAGI (reference sequence). The CDR3 has 15 residues. With 4 bases clipped from V and 2 bases from J, the junction kept 4 bases outside the gene matches.

This clone showed up just once. This rearrangement joins TRBV9 to TRBJ2-6; 7 bases align to TRBD1. V shed 3 bases and J 3 bases; nucleotides not matched to a gene: 3. The germline gives CDR1 SGDLS, CDR2 YYNGEE. CDR3 length: 15 amino acids. For the CDR3, the DNA is TGTGCCAGCAGCGACAGGGGTCGTGGGGCCAACGTCCTGACTTTC. Its translation: CASSDRGRGANVLTF.

The chain combines TRBV7-8 with TRBJ1-5; D gene ambiguous. CDR1 and CDR2 (germline): SGHVS, FQNEAQ. The V end was cut by 0 bases, the J end by 5 bases, with 11 bases between. The CDR3 has 15 residues. CDR3 in DNA: TGTGCCAGCAGCTTAGCTAACCGAGTGGATCAGCCCCAGCATTTT. Amino acids: CASSLANRVDQPQHF.

This chain uses TRBV7-2 with TRBJ1-5, with D maybe TRBD1 (5 bases). CDR3 length: 13 amino acids. Trimming removed 3 bases at V and 8 bases at J, with 11 bases between. Germline values: CDR1 SGHTA, CDR2 FQGNSA. The CDR3 DNA reads as TGTGCCAGCAGCTTTTCCCAGGGCGAGCCCCAGCATTTT. This sequence encodes CASSFSQGEPQHF. Drawing the rest from reference TRBV7-2 and TRBJ1-5, the complete variable domain is GAGVSQSPSNKVTEKGKDVELRCDPISGHTALYWYRQSLGQGLEFLIYFQGNSAPDKSGLPSDRFSAERTGGSVSTLTIQRTQQEDSAVYLCASSFSQGEPQHFGDGTRLSIL.

The chain carries TRBV2 and TRBJ2-1; D unresolved. V lost 2 bases to trimming and J lost 10 bases, with 9 bases between them. The V gene's germline CDR1 is SNHLY and CDR2 FYNNEI. The CDR3 sequence is 12 residues long. DNA for the CDR3: TGTGCCAGCAGTGAACAGACTCCAGAGCAGTTCTTC. It translates to CASSEQTPEQFF.

This sequence joins TRBV9 and TRBJ1-6, with D perhaps matching TRBD1 (5 bases). The CDR3 is 15 amino acids. Trimming cost V 4 bases and J 4 bases, with 12 bases left between them. Germline CDR1 is SGDLS and CDR2 is YYNGEE. The CDR3 spells CASSSDIQYNSPLHF. The CDR3 DNA reads TGTGCCAGCAGCTCGGACATTCAGTATAATTCACCCCTCCACTTT. Drawing the rest from reference TRBV9 and TRBJ1-6, the complete variable domain is DSGVTQTPKHLITATGQRVTLRCSPRSGDLSVYWYQQSLDQGLQFLIQYYNGEERAKGNILERFSAQQFPDLHSELNLSSLELGDSALYFCASSSDIQYNSPLHFGNGTRLTVT.

This chain connects TRBV4-3 to TRBJ2-5; no definite D call. The J call is uncertain, as TRBJ2-7 better fits the DNA end. The CDR3 spans 17 residues. CDR1 and CDR2 (germline): LGHNA, YSLEER. The CDR3 sequence: CASSQDLNSQSSYEQYF. The CDR3 DNA follows: TGCGCCAGCAGCCAAGATCTAAACAGCCAAAGCTCCTACGAGCAGTACTTC.